Listed below are T cell receptor beta chains from one sample, sequenced in a study of blood T cell repertoires in COVID-19. Clones were sequenced by immunoSEQ multiplex PCR, and TCRdb holds only the in-frame ones, with some missing. The repertoire holds more than 110,000 clones, with 75% to 85% as singletons. Sequenced sample: peripheral blood. These receptors were collected from a woman of 80 years or more with acute or convalescent COVID-19. CDR3s include the opening cysteine and the closing phenylalanine or tryptophan. Each record gives: V gene, D gene, J gene, clone size, CDR3 DNA, CDR3 protein. A D gene is named only where the DNA matches it firmly. Clone size is given for some rows only: seen once, a few or many times, or a class if the clone is expanded.

>TRBV2|-|TRBJ1-1|few
TGTGCCAGCCACTGGACAGCTTTGGGATTGAACACTGAAGCTTTCTTT
CASHWTALGLNTEAFF
>TRBV12-3/TRBV12-4|-|TRBJ1-5|-
TGTGCCAGCAGTTTCGGGGAAAATCAGCCCCAGCATTTT
CASSFGENQPQHF
>TRBV2|TRBD2|TRBJ2-3|-
TGTGCCAGCAGTGAGGGGGGGACAGATACGCAGTATTTT
CASSEGGTDTQYF
>TRBV11-2|-|TRBJ2-5|-
TGTGCCAGCAGCTTAGATTTCGAGCGGATGAAAGAGACCCAGTACTTC
CASSLDFERMKETQYF
>TRBV13|-|TRBJ1-3|-
TGTGCCAGCAGCTTTGGAGGTGGCTCCGGAAACACCATATATTTT
CASSFGGGSGNTIYF
>TRBV28|TRBD1|TRBJ1-2|-
TGTGCCAGCAGTTTATCCGGGACAGGGTGGTTCGGCTACACCTTC
CASSLSGTGWFGYTF
>TRBV5-1|TRBD2|TRBJ2-7|-
TGCGCCAGTCAGGGGACTAGCGGGCGGTACGAGCAGTACTTC
CASQGTSGRYEQYF
>TRBV24-1|-|TRBJ1-5|once
TGTGCCACCAGTGACCCCGTCCGGACAGATCGTGATCAGCCCCAGCATTTT
CATSDPVRTDRDQPQHF
>TRBV28|-|TRBJ2-1|-
TGTGCCAGCAGTTCCGCCTCGGAGGCTGCCGGCTACAATGAGCAGTTCTTC
CASSSASEAAGYNEQFF
>TRBV6-6|TRBD1|TRBJ1-4|-
TGTGCCAGCAGACGGACAGGGCGTAGGGGTGAAAAACTGTTTTTT
CASRRTGRRGEKLFF
>TRBV9|TRBD2|TRBJ2-1|once
TGTGCCAGCAGCGTAGGACTAGCGTTTAATGAGCAGTTCTTC
CASSVGLAFNEQFF
>TRBV5-1|-|TRBJ1-5|once
TGCGCCAGCAGCTTGCTGGGGGGTAGCAATCAGCCCCAGCATTTT
CASSLLGGSNQPQHF
>TRBV4-1|-|TRBJ1-4|-
TGCGCCAGCAGCCAAGTTGTCTATGAAAAACTGTTTTTT
CASSQVVYEKLFF
>TRBV27|-|TRBJ2-1|-
TGTGCCAGCAGTCCCAGCTTAGGCGGGACCCCCTCCAATGAGCAGTTCTTC
CASSPSLGGTPSNEQFF
>TRBV28|TRBD1|TRBJ1-5|-
TGTGCCAGCAGTTGGACAGGGGTATATAGCAATCAGCCCCAGCATTTT
CASSWTGVYSNQPQHF
>TRBV3-1/TRBV3-2|-|TRBJ1-1|-
TGTGCCAGCAGCAAAAAGATTGCGCAGGGCGTGAACACTGAAGCTTTCTTT
CASSKKIAQGVNTEAFF
>TRBV2|-|TRBJ1-2|-
TGTGCCAGCAATGGGTTAAGAGGGAATGGCTACACCTTC
CASNGLRGNGYTF
>TRBV6-5|TRBD2|TRBJ2-1|-
TGTGCCAGCAGTTATGGGACTAGCCTCTACAATGAGCAGTTCTTC
CASSYGTSLYNEQFF
>TRBV2|-|TRBJ1-3|-
TGTGCCAGCAGACCACTCAGGGTGTCAGGACGAAACACCATATATTTT
CASRPLRVSGRNTIYF
>TRBV7-2|TRBD2|TRBJ2-5|-
TGTGCCAGCAGCCCAAGCGGGGGCGAAGAGACCCAGTACTTC
CASSPSGGEETQYF
>TRBV5-6|-|TRBJ2-7|-
TGTGCCAGCAGTCCTGGACAGTCCTACGAGCAGTACTTC
CASSPGQSYEQYF
>TRBV7-9|TRBD1|TRBJ1-2|once
TGTGCCAGCAGCTCAGGACAGGGGCTGGATGGCTACACCTTC
CASSSGQGLDGYTF
>TRBV3-1/TRBV3-2|TRBD2|TRBJ2-3|once
TGTGCCAGCAGCCCGGGGACTAGCGGGGGAGATACGCAGTATTTT
CASSPGTSGGDTQYF
>TRBV5-4|-|TRBJ1-2|few
TGTGCCAGCAGCTTGAGGGGCAGTCTGGGTGGCTACACCTTC
CASSLRGSLGGYTF
>TRBV4-1|-|TRBJ1-6|-
TGCGCCAGCAGCCAAGGATTTGGTCGGTCACCCCTCCACTTT
CASSQGFGRSPLHF
>TRBV7-3|-|TRBJ1-6|-
TGTGCCAGCAGCTCACAGGGTAGTTCACCCCTCCACTTT
CASSSQGSSPLHF
>TRBV4-2|TRBD2|TRBJ2-7|-
TGTGCCAGCAGCCAAGATAGGACTAGAGTGGGCGAGCAGTACTTC
CASSQDRTRVGEQYF
>TRBV5-4|TRBD2|TRBJ2-1|-
TGTGCCAGCAGCTCTAAATCCCTAGCGGTGAGCTCCTACAATGAGCAGTTCTTC
CASSSKSLAVSSYNEQFF
>TRBV5-1|TRBD1|TRBJ2-7|few
TGCGCCAGCAGCTCAGGGACAGCAATACGGGAGCAGTACTTC
CASSSGTAIREQYF
>TRBV10-1|TRBD2|TRBJ2-7|-
TGCGCCAGCAGTGATCCAAGAGCGGGGGCCTACGAGCAGTACTTC
CASSDPRAGAYEQYF
>TRBV28|TRBD2|TRBJ2-7|-
TGTGCCAGCAGTTTTACCCCTGCGGGGGACGAGCAGTACTTC
CASSFTPAGDEQYF
>TRBV29-1|TRBD1|TRBJ2-7|-
TGCAGCGTTAGGGTGACAGGGGTTTACGAGCAGTACTTC
CSVRVTGVYEQYF
>TRBV7-2|-|TRBJ2-2|-
TGTGCCAGCAGCGACAAACTTATCGGGGAGCTGTTTTTT
CASSDKLIGELFF
>TRBV6-5|TRBD1|TRBJ1-2|few
TGTGCCAGCAGTTACCCGGGACAGGGTGGCTACACCTTC
CASSYPGQGGYTF
>TRBV4-1|-|TRBJ2-5|-
TGCGCCAGCAGCCAAGGGTCCGGGGAGACCCAGTACTTC
CASSQGSGETQYF
>TRBV20-1|-|TRBJ1-2|-
TGCAGTGCTAGTGACCGGGGGTATGGCTACACCTTC
CSASDRGYGYTF
>TRBV7-8|-|TRBJ2-2|-
TGTGCCAGCAGCGCAGACATAGTGCCCGGGGAGCTGTTTTTT
CASSADIVPGELFF
>TRBV5-1|-|TRBJ2-6|-
TGCGCCAGCAGCTTGACAGCCTCTGGGGCCAACGTCCTGACTTTC
CASSLTASGANVLTF
>TRBV5-1|-|TRBJ1-1|few
TGCGCCAGCAGCTTCGGAGGGGTCACTGAAGCTTTCTTT
CASSFGGVTEAFF
>TRBV18|TRBD1|TRBJ1-2|-
TGTGCCAGCTCACCAACAGGGGCTAACTATGGCTACACCTTC
CASSPTGANYGYTF
>TRBV19|-|TRBJ2-1|-
TGTGCCAGTAGTATAGATTCCCGAGGGCGCATCGGTGAGCAGTTCTTC
CASSIDSRGRIGEQFF
>TRBV4-1|TRBD2|TRBJ2-3|-
TGCGCCAGCAGCCAAGTGGTTAGCGGGAGAAGAGATACGCAGTATTTT
CASSQVVSGRRDTQYF
>TRBV11-2|-|TRBJ1-3|-
TGTGCCAGCAGCTTATTCGGGGCTGGAAACACCATATATTTT
CASSLFGAGNTIYF